What follows are 31 T cell receptor beta chains derived from one specimen sequenced in a study of blood T cell repertoires in COVID-19. Sequencing used immunoSEQ multiplex PCR; TCRdb keeps in-frame clones, though not all of them. The table includes approximately 450,000 clones, roughly nine tenths detected once. The sample consisted of PBMCs or T cells enriched from blood (not recorded which). Every receptor here comes from a man aged 30 to 39 who had recovered from COVID-19.

The chain carries TRBV5-4 and TRBJ1-1, with D maybe TRBD1 (6 bases). V lost 2 bases, J lost 1 base, and 9 bases lay in between. Germline CDR1 SGHNT, CDR2 YYREEE (reference sequence). CDR3 length equals 14 residues. The CDR3 sequence is CASSFLGANTEAFF. The CDR3 nucleotides read TGTGCCAGCAGCTTTCTGGGGGCGAACACTGAAGCTTTCTTT.

V is TRBV7-2 and J is TRBJ1-2; perhaps TRBD1 as D (6 bases). Per germline, CDR1 SGHTA and CDR2 FQGNSA. There are 15 residues in the CDR3. V was cut by 6 bases and J by 4 bases, with 18 bases left in between. The CDR3 protein is CASSSSGGEIYGYTF. The CDR3 DNA is TGTGCCAGCAGTTCGTCGGGGGGCGAGATCTATGGCTACACCTTC.

The V and J genes are TRBV5-1 and TRBJ2-2, with 11 bases fitting TRBD1. This CDR3 is 15 amino acids long. From germline, CDR1 is SGHRS and CDR2 YFSETQ. Trimming took 4 bases from V and 3 from J; bases not matched to a gene: 2. CDR3 loop: CASSGQGADTGELFF. Here the CDR3 DNA reads TGCGCCAGCAGCGGACAGGGGGCAGACACCGGGGAGCTGTTTTTT.

The chain joins TRBV10-2 to TRBJ1-1; 7 nucleotides align to TRBD1. The V segment lost 6 bases and the J segment 0 bases; nucleotides outside the gene matches: 4. The CDR3 spans 14 residues. Germline CDR1 WSHSY, CDR2 SAAADI. The CDR3 sequence is CASRGTVMNTEAFF. CDR3 sequence (DNA): TGCGCCAGCAGGGGGACAGTAATGAACACTGAAGCTTTCTTT.

V and J are TRBV24-1 and TRBJ1-5; 9 nucleotides match TRBD1. Germline CDR1 and CDR2: KGHDR and SFDVKD. The CDR3 is 17 amino acids. J gave up 6 bases and V 3 bases, and 11 bases lay outside the gene matches. The CDR3 DNA is TGTGCCACCAGTGATAGCCTCCGGGGACAGGGTGGTCAGCCCCAGCATTTT. Its protein product is CATSDSLRGQGGQPQHF.

J is TRBJ2-3 and V is TRBV6-4; D may be TRBD2 (6 bases). V was pared by 0 bases and J by 3 bases, with 10 bases between. Germline CDR1 reads MRHNA; CDR2 reads SNTAGT. CDR3 length: 15 amino acids. CDR3 in amino acids: CASSDSSGTTDTQYF. CDR3 coding DNA: TGTGCCAGCAGTGACTCGAGTGGGACTACAGATACGCAGTATTTT.

The chain joins TRBV3-1 (or the pseudogene TRBV3-2) to TRBJ1-1, with D possibly being TRBD1 (6 bases). CDR3 length: 12 amino acids. The germline gives CDR1 LGHDT, CDR2 YNNKEL (reference sequence). V was shortened by 2 bases and J by 7 bases, with 8 bases between the two germline ends. The CDR3 region is CASSQSDSEAFF. In DNA form, the CDR3 reads TGTGCCAGCAGCCAATCGGACAGTGAAGCTTTCTTT.

This clone came up once. The chain carries TRBV7-9 and TRBJ1-2; a possible D gene is TRBD1 (5 bases). This CDR3 is 13 amino acids long. V shed 0 bases and J shed 9 bases, with 11 bases lying between them. In germline, CDR1 is SEHNR, CDR2 FQNEAQ (reference sequence). As DNA, the CDR3 is TGTGCCAGCAGCTTAGCGGGGGGTCAGAGCTACACCTTC. Translation gives CASSLAGGQSYTF.

The J gene is TRBJ2-1, the V gene TRBV18, with no clear D. V was pared by 3 bases and J by 0 bases, with 15 bases between. The germline CDR1 and CDR2 sequences are KGHSH and LQKENI. CDR3 length equals 17 residues. In DNA form, the CDR3 reads TGTGCCAGCTCACCCACGAATCCTGTCAGCTCCTACAATGAGCAGTTCTTC. Translated: CASSPTNPVSSYNEQFF.

Turning to this clone: Its ends do not fully match the called genes, so a read error is possible. This chain links TRBV2 with TRBJ2-3; 10 nucleotides agree with TRBD2. Germline values: CDR1 SNHLY, CDR2 FYNNEI. This CDR3 has 14 residues. CDR3 protein: CASREVAGGDTQYF. The DNA for the CDR3 is TGTGCCAGCAGGGAAGTAGCGGGAGGAGATACGCAGTATTTT. Together with reference TRBV2 and TRBJ2-3, the CDR3 gives the full variable domain: EPEVTQTPSHQVTQMGQEVILRCVPISNHLYFYWYRQILGQKVEFLVSFYNNEISEKSEIFDDQFSVERPDGSNFTLKIRSTKLEDSAMYFCASREVAGGDTQYFGPGTRLTVL.

This clone was picked up one time. A much bigger clone sits one base away, suggesting this may be a read error. The CDR3 is CASSWTGYEQYF. Here the CDR3 DNA reads TGTGCCAGCAGCTGGACAGGGTACGAGCAGTACTTC. The chain employs TRBV7-9 and TRBJ2-7, with 8 bases matching TRBD1. Germline V gene data show CDR1 as SEHNR and CDR2 as FQNEAQ (reference sequence). The CDR3 length is 12 residues. J was trimmed by 4 bases and V by 4 bases; bases with no gene match: 0.

The DNA of the CDR3 is TGTGCCAGCAGCCCAGGACAGCACTCAGCCTATGGCTACACCTTC. It yields the protein CASSPGQHSAYGYTF. The genes are TRBV6-5 and TRBJ1-2, with D possibly matching TRBD1 (6 bases). The CDR3 consists of 15 residues. Trimming took off 6 bases at V and 4 bases at J, with 18 bases between the two ends. The germline gives CDR1 MNHEY, CDR2 SVGAGI.

This chain uses TRBV29-1 with TRBJ2-1; D is possibly TRBD1 (5 bases). Germline V gene data show CDR1 as SQVTM and CDR2 as ANQGSEA. The CDR3 is 17 residues long. V was cut by 0 bases and J by 0 bases, with 15 bases left in between. CDR3 DNA sequence: TGCAGCGTTGAAGATACATGGGGCCAGAGCTCCTACAATGAGCAGTTCTTC. As protein: CSVEDTWGQSSYNEQFF.

The CDR3 region has the DNA TGTGCCATCAGTGAGTTGGGACAGACTAACACCGGGGAGCTGTTTTTT. Protein product: CAISELGQTNTGELFF. The J gene is TRBJ2-2, the V gene TRBV10-3, with 7 bases lining up with TRBD1. Losses at the gene ends were 1 base for V and 2 bases for J; bases not matched to a gene: 4. The germline CDR1 and CDR2 sequences are ENHRY and SYGVKD. This CDR3 has 16 residues.

J is TRBJ1-2 and V is TRBV11-2; D is undetermined. V was cut by 4 bases and J by 0 bases, with 6 bases left in between. The CDR3 length is 13 residues. The V gene's germline CDR1 is SGHAT and CDR2 FQNNGV. CDR3 coding DNA: TGTGCCAGCAGCTCGTACACTAACTATGGCTACACCTTC. As protein: CASSSYTNYGYTF.

CDR3 loop: CASRASGSYEQYF. CDR3 in DNA: TGTGCCAGCAGGGCTAGCGGCTCCTACGAGCAGTACTTC. The V and J genes are TRBV27 and TRBJ2-7, with TRBD2 identical over 7 bases. This CDR3 is 13 amino acids long. Germline CDR1 is MNHEY and CDR2 is SMNVEV (reference sequence). V shed 6 bases, J shed 0 bases, and the junction held 2 bases outside the gene matches.

This chain links TRBV28 with TRBJ2-5, with 14 bases that match TRBD2. This CDR3 has 17 amino acids. J gave up 5 bases and V 6 bases, and 11 bases lay outside the gene matches. The germline gives CDR1 MDHEN, CDR2 SYDVKM. The CDR3 nucleotides are TGTGCCAGCAGGTCCGGGACTAGCGGGAGAGGGTCGGAGACCCAGTACTTC. It specifies CASRSGTSGRGSETQYF.

The rearrangement uses TRBV27 and TRBJ2-1; TRBD2 agrees at 12 bases. Germline CDR1 reads MNHEY; CDR2 reads SMNVEV (reference sequence). This CDR3 has 15 amino acids. Trimming took 5 bases from V and 4 from J; bases not matched to a gene: 3. CDR3 DNA: TGTGCCAGCAGTGGGACTAGCGGGCTTTACAATGAGCAGTTCTTC. Amino acid sequence: CASSGTSGLYNEQFF.

The chain has TRBV24-1 and TRBJ2-5; D might be TRBD2 (6 bases). CDR1 is KGHDR, CDR2 SFDVKD, per germline. The V and J ends lost 2 bases and 5 bases respectively, with 8 bases between them. The CDR3 length is 13 residues. CDR3 in DNA: TGTGCCACCAGTGATTGGCGGGATGAGACCCAGTACTTC. Amino acid sequence: CATSDWRDETQYF.

The V gene is TRBV18, the J gene TRBJ2-5; possibly TRBD1 for D (5 bases). Between the trimmed V and J ends, which lost 4 bases and 2 bases, there was a span of 11 bases. CDR3 size: 14 residues. Germline V gene data show CDR1 as KGHSH and CDR2 as LQKENI. This CDR3 is CASSLRGDQETQYF. CDR3 nucleotides: TGTGCCAGCTCACTAAGGGGCGATCAAGAGACCCAGTACTTC. Full variable domain (remainder filled in from reference TRBV18 and TRBJ2-5): NAGVMQNPRHLVRRRGQEARLRCSPMKGHSHVYWYRQLPEEGLKFMVYLQKENIIDESGMPKERFSAEFPKEGPSILRIQQVVRGDSAAYFCASSLRGDQETQYFGPGTRLLVL.

Notes on this clone: The identical CDR3 is also encoded by other nucleotide sequences in the sample. The rearrangement links TRBV10-3 to TRBJ1-5; D might be TRBD1 (5 bases). V dropped 3 bases and J dropped 1 base, with 7 bases sitting between them. CDR3 length equals 14 residues. The germline V gene encodes CDR1 ENHRY and CDR2 SYGVKD. The CDR3 DNA follows: TGTGCCATCAGTGATCAGGGAAGCAATCAGCCCCAGCATTTT. The encoded protein is CAISDQGSNQPQHF.

The chain employs TRBV7-2 and TRBJ1-4; possible D gene TRBD1, 6 bases. The CDR3 extends over 15 amino acids. V was cut by 5 bases and J by 1 base, with 11 bases left in between. Germline assignment: CDR1 SGHTA and CDR2 FQGNSA. This CDR3 is CASSVNRVTNEKLFF. Written as DNA, the CDR3 is TGTGCCAGCAGCGTAAACAGGGTAACTAATGAAAAACTGTTTTTT.

The rearrangement links TRBV30 to TRBJ2-2; possibly TRBD2 for D (6 bases). The germline V gene encodes CDR1 GTSNPN and CDR2 SVGIG (reference sequence). CDR3 length: 14 residues. Between the trimmed V and J ends, which lost 3 bases and 4 bases, there was a span of 12 bases. The CDR3 loop reads CAWRRAGFTGELFF. DNA of the CDR3: TGTGCCTGGAGGAGAGCGGGCTTCACCGGGGAGCTGTTTTTT.

This rearrangement joins TRBV28 to TRBJ2-2; 7 bases line up with TRBD2. V was pared by 3 bases and J by 6 bases, with 1 base of the junction left unmatched. Germline V CDR1 and CDR2: MDHEN, SYDVKM. CDR3 length: 13 amino acids. Here the CDR3 DNA reads TGTGCCAGCAGTTTGGCGGGGGCCGGGGAGCTGTTTTTT. Translated: CASSLAGAGELFF.

This chain uses TRBV7-9 with TRBJ1-1, with 9 bases that match TRBD1. Germline V CDR1 and CDR2: SEHNR, FQNEAQ (reference sequence). CDR3 size: 16 residues. With 8 bases clipped from V and 0 bases from J, the junction kept 10 bases outside the gene matches. The DNA of the CDR3 is TGTGCCAGCGGCGGGACAGGGACTTCCATGAACACTGAAGCTTTCTTT. The encoded protein is CASGGTGTSMNTEAFF.

The chain joins TRBV7-6 to TRBJ1-6; TRBD1 is a possible D gene (5 bases). Germline V lookup: CDR1 SGHVS, CDR2 FNYEAQ. Between the trimmed V and J ends, which lost 5 bases and 12 bases, there was a span of 11 bases. The CDR3 runs to 12 residues. CDR3 amino acids: CASSPGREPLHF. CDR3 in DNA: TGTGCCAGCAGCCCGGGCAGGGAACCCCTCCACTTT.

The J gene is TRBJ1-2, the V gene TRBV27; TRBD1 agrees at 8 bases. The CDR3 consists of 14 residues. Germline V gives CDR1 MNHEY, CDR2 SMNVEV (reference sequence). The V and J ends lost 6 bases and 4 bases, in that order; junction bases with no gene match: 7. CDR3 nucleotides: TGTGCCAGCAGACACACAGGGGGGCCCTATGGCTACACCTTC. Translated: CASRHTGGPYGYTF.

The chain joins TRBV7-8 to TRBJ1-1; tentatively, D is TRBD1 (5 bases). This CDR3 is built from 14 residues. Looked up from germline, CDR1 is SGHVS and CDR2 is FQNEAQ. Trimming removed 1 base from V and 3 bases from J, with 9 bases in between. CDR3 DNA: TGTGCCAGCAGCTTAGAAGGGGCGTACACTGAAGCTTTCTTT. Translation: CASSLEGAYTEAFF.

This chain uses TRBV7-3 with TRBJ2-2; TRBD1 matches at 9 bases. This CDR3 comprises 19 residues. J gave up 2 bases and V 1 base, and 11 bases lay outside the gene matches. Germline CDR1 reads SGHTA; CDR2 reads FQGTGA. The DNA for the CDR3 is TGTGCCAGCAGCTTAATTCCTTCGTCGGACAGGGGTAACACCGGGGAGCTGTTTTTT. Protein sequence: CASSLIPSSDRGNTGELFF.

The chain uses TRBV12-3 or TRBV12-4 and TRBJ1-5; D might be TRBD1 (6 bases). This CDR3 is 13 amino acids long. Trimming stripped 8 bases from V and 0 bases from J, with 8 bases between. CDR3 amino acids: CASGGYSNQPQHF. The CDR3 nucleotides read TGTGCCAGCGGGGGCTATAGCAATCAGCCCCAGCATTTT.

The chain couples TRBV7-8 to TRBJ2-7, with D perhaps matching TRBD2 (5 bases). CDR1 and CDR2 (germline): SGHVS, FQNEAQ. This CDR3 has 13 residues. With 5 bases removed from V and 7 bases from J, the gap between germline ends came to 15 bases. CDR3 protein: CASSQRELGEQYF. The DNA of the CDR3 is TGTGCCAGCAGCCAAAGGGAACTAGGGGAGCAGTACTTC. The full variable domain, its missing parts supplied by reference TRBV7-8 and TRBJ2-7, is GAGVSQSPRYKVAKRGQDVALRCDPISGHVSLFWYQQALGQGPEFLTYFQNEAQLDKSGLPSDRFFAERPEGSVSTLKIQRTQQEDSAVYLCASSQRELGEQYFGPGTRLTVT.